The 5 T cell receptor beta chains below were found in one sample sequenced in a study of T-cell reconstitution after alpha-beta-depleted transplantation in children. Construction of the TCRbeta library involved unique molecular identifiers. From the PCR reads, TCRdb called clonotypes with MiXCR, one entry per CDR3 protein. The profile shows about 980,000 distinct CDR3 sequences, less than 30% of them singletons. Sequences were derived from PBMCs, mostly from graft donor cells, sampled 360 days after TCRalphabeta/CD19-depleted stem cell transplant. The receptors derive from a boy younger than two who had a stem cell transplant for SCID, so the T cells may come from the graft donor.

The chain carries TRBV4-1 and TRBJ2-2; TRBD2 matches 7 bases. The CDR3 has 16 residues. CDR1 and CDR2 from the germline V gene are MGHRA and YSYEKL. The trim removed 0 bases at V and 3 bases at J, leaving 4 bases unmatched. CDR3 loop: CASSQEGAGDTGELFF. CDR3 in DNA: TGCGCCAGCAGCCAAGAAGGGGCGGGGGACACCGGGGAGCTGTTTTTT.

The gene calls are TRBV7-2 and TRBJ2-2; 12 bases are a match to TRBD2. The CDR3 is made up of 16 amino acids. Trimming removed 2 bases from V and 8 bases from J; junction bases left unmatched: 6. Germline V gene data show CDR1 as SGHTA and CDR2 as FQGNSA. The DNA of the CDR3 is TGTGCCAGCAGCTTATCCCTAGCGGGGGGGCGTGGGGAGCTGTTTTTT. Amino acid sequence: CASSLSLAGGRGELFF.

In its sample, this clonotype was seen a few times. The chain combines TRBV5-1 with TRBJ2-7; TRBD2 agrees at 7 bases. The CDR3 is 14 amino acids. Germline V CDR1 and CDR2: SGHRS, YFSETQ. V lost 2 bases and J lost 0; bases outside the gene matches: 2. The DNA for the CDR3 is TGCGCCAGCAGCTTCTGGGGGGGCTCCTACGAGCAGTACTTC. Translation gives CASSFWGGSYEQYF.

This clonotype was recorded a few times. The chain links TRBV20-1 to TRBJ1-5, with 8 bases fitting TRBD1. The germline V gene has CDR1 DFQATT and CDR2 SNEGSKA (reference sequence). The CDR3 contains 15 residues. V lost 1 base, J lost 1 base, and 3 bases stayed unmatched. CDR3 DNA: TGCAGTGCTAGAGCAGGGGGCGAGAGCAATCAGCCCCAGCATTTT. This gives the protein CSARAGGESNQPQHF.

This clonotype has more than one count but fewer than ten. The genes are TRBV20-1 and TRBJ2-3; the match to TRBD2 covers 14 bases. CDR3 size: 14 residues. The J segment lost 6 bases and the V segment lost 5 bases, leaving 4 bases of the junction unmatched. Germline V lookup: CDR1 DFQATT, CDR2 SNEGSKA (reference sequence). The DNA of the CDR3 is TGCAGTGCTGGACTAGCGGGGGGATCGGATACGCAGTATTTT. This translates into CSAGLAGGSDTQYF.